A single sample is the source of the 25 T cell receptor beta chains below, sequenced in a study of T cell responses to AZD1222 COVID-19 vaccine. Profiled with immunoSEQ multiplex PCR; TCRdb holds only in-frame clones, not every one. There are 150,000 to 200,000 clones in the sample; approximately 93% occur only once, and 1% to 1.5% lies in the top ten. Sequenced here: peripheral blood, sampled 28 days after the second AZD1222 dose. These receptors came from an adult who received the AZD1222 COVID-19 vaccine.

The chain carries TRBV18 and TRBJ2-1; tentative D call: TRBD2 (6 bases). V lost 3 bases and J lost 9, with 15 bases in between. The CDR3 is 14 amino acids. From germline, CDR1 is KGHSH and CDR2 LQKENI. The CDR3 nucleotides read TGTGCCAGCTCACCGTCGGCAGTTAGCGGTGAGCAGTTCTTC. As protein: CASSPSAVSGEQFF. Full variable domain (remainder filled in from reference TRBV18 and TRBJ2-1): NAGVMQNPRHLVRRRGQEARLRCSPMKGHSHVYWYRQLPEEGLKFMVYLQKENIIDESGMPKERFSAEFPKEGPSILRIQQVVRGDSAAYFCASSPSAVSGEQFFGPGTRLTVL.

The chain has TRBV13 and TRBJ2-7; 7 nucleotides agree with TRBD2. Trimming took 5 bases from V and 1 from J; bases not matched to a gene: 2. CDR3 length: 13 amino acids. Germline CDR1 and CDR2: PRHDT and FYEKMQ (reference sequence). Written as DNA, the CDR3 is TGTGCCAGCAGCGGCGGGGGTTCCTACGAGCAGTACTTC. Protein product: CASSGGGSYEQYF.

In this sample, this clone turned up once. The J gene is TRBJ1-5, the V gene TRBV21-1. TRBV21-1 is classified as a pseudogene. The CDR3 totals 14 residues. CDR3 DNA sequence: TGTGCCAGCAGCAGGTTGGGGGGGGATCAGCCCCAGCATTTT. It codes for CASSRLGGDQPQHF.

This sequence joins TRBV19 and TRBJ2-3, with D unresolved. Trimming pared 1 base from V and 3 bases from J, leaving 17 bases between. Germline CDR1 LNHDA, CDR2 SQIVND (reference sequence). The CDR3 sequence is 17 residues long. CDR3 sequence reads: CASSIGPLTVPTDTQYF. CDR3 DNA sequence: TGTGCCAGTAGTATAGGCCCCCTAACAGTTCCTACAGATACGCAGTATTTT.

The rearrangement joins TRBV7-6 to TRBJ2-5; 12 bases match TRBD2. CDR1 and CDR2 from the germline V gene are SGHVS and FNYEAQ. The ends lost 1 base at V and 5 bases at J; junction bases unmatched: 8. This CDR3 spans 17 amino acids. The CDR3 loop reads CASSLEPSGGARETQYF. For the CDR3, the DNA is TGTGCCAGCAGCTTAGAGCCTAGCGGGGGGGCGAGGGAGACCCAGTACTTC.

V gene TRBV5-6 combines with J gene TRBJ2-7, with D tentatively TRBD2 (6 bases). Trimming pared 4 bases from V and 5 bases from J, leaving 13 bases between. The CDR3 has 13 residues. CDR1 and CDR2 from the germline V gene are SGHDT and YYEEEE. CDR3 loop: CASSLWRGDEQYF. DNA of the CDR3: TGTGCCAGCAGCCTCTGGCGGGGCGACGAGCAGTACTTC. The full variable domain, with the rest looked up from reference TRBV5-6 and TRBJ2-7, is DAGVTQSPTHLIKTRGQQVTLRCSPKSGHDTVSWYQQALGQGPQFIFQYYEEEERQRGNFPDRFSGHQFPNYSSELNVNALLLGDSALYLCASSLWRGDEQYFGPGTRLTVT.

The J gene is TRBJ1-1, the V gene TRBV4-1; weak D call: TRBD1 (6 bases). The V gene's germline CDR1 is MGHRA and CDR2 YSYEKL. The CDR3 consists of 15 residues. Trimming took 0 bases from V and 2 from J, leaving 10 bases between them. DNA for the CDR3: TGCGCCAGCAGCCAAGACAGGGGCCTTAACACTGAAGCTTTCTTT. This gives the protein CASSQDRGLNTEAFF.

V gene TRBV7-9 combines with J gene TRBJ1-2, with TRBD1 matching 8 bases. V dropped 5 bases and J dropped 3; count of bases not matched to a gene: 5. The CDR3 is 14 residues long. Germline CDR1 is SEHNR and CDR2 is FQNEAQ (reference sequence). Written as DNA, the CDR3 is TGTGCCAGCAGCCTCAACAGGGGGGACTATGGCTACACCTTC. It encodes CASSLNRGDYGYTF.

The gene calls are TRBV2 and TRBJ2-3, with 7 bases aligning to TRBD2. This CDR3 comprises 15 residues. The V gene end was trimmed by 0 bases and the J gene end by 6 bases; junction bases not matched to a gene: 6. Germline V CDR1 and CDR2: SNHLY, FYNNEI. CDR3 DNA: TGTGCCAGCAGTGAAGCTGGCGGGAGTTGGGATACGCAGTATTTT. Its translation is CASSEAGGSWDTQYF.

The chain couples TRBV21-1 to TRBJ2-7. TRBV21-1 counts as a pseudogene. This CDR3 comprises 12 residues. CDR3 sequence reads: CASSKVVPEQYF. As DNA, the CDR3 is TGTGCCAGCAGCAAAGTGGTCCCAGAGCAGTACTTC.

CDR3 protein: CATSGRPGELFF. In DNA form, the CDR3 reads TGTGCCACCAGCGGTAGACCCGGGGAGCTGTTTTTT. The V call is TRBV15, the J call TRBJ2-2; D not certain. The V end was cut by 5 bases, the J end by 6 bases, with 7 bases between. The CDR3 runs to 12 residues. CDR1 is LNHNV, CDR2 YYDKDF, per germline (reference sequence). The full variable domain, its missing parts supplied by reference TRBV15 and TRBJ2-2, is DAMVIQNPRYQVTQFGKPVTLSCSQTLNHNVMYWYQQKSSQAPKLLFHYYDKDFNNEADTPDNFQSRRPNTSFCFLDIRSPGLGDTAMYLCATSGRPGELFFGEGSRLTVL.

The chain is built from TRBV9 and TRBJ2-2, with TRBD2 matching 10 bases. The CDR3 sequence is 17 residues long. V dropped 4 bases and J dropped 2; count of bases not matched to a gene: 8. Germline CDR1 SGDLS, CDR2 YYNGEE. The CDR3 region is CASSPRLAGANTGELFF. The CDR3 coding sequence is TGTGCCAGCAGCCCACGCCTAGCGGGGGCTAACACCGGGGAGCTGTTTTTT.

The gene calls are TRBV5-3 and TRBJ1-6; the D gene is possibly TRBD1 (5 bases). TRBV5-3 counts as an open reading frame of uncertain function. The CDR3 is made up of 15 amino acids. V was pared by 10 bases and J by 1 base, with 15 bases between. This CDR3 reads CASLGGISYNSPLHF. Here the CDR3 DNA reads TGTGCCTCCTTGGGGGGGATATCCTATAATTCACCCCTCCACTTT.

The chain uses TRBV19 and TRBJ1-2; D unclear. Germline V lookup: CDR1 LNHDA, CDR2 SQIVND (reference sequence). The germline V and J ends were trimmed by 5 bases and 3 bases, with 10 bases remaining between them. The CDR3 sequence is 13 residues long. The DNA for the CDR3 is TGTGCCAGTAGTGGGGAGGTCGACTATGGCTACACCTTC. Amino acids: CASSGEVDYGYTF.

This clone came up once. This rearrangement joins TRBV28 to TRBJ1-2; 10 nucleotides agree with TRBD1. V shed 11 bases and J 6 bases; nucleotides not matched to a gene: 9. The CDR3 contains 13 residues. The germline V gene has CDR1 MDHEN and CDR2 SYDVKM. The CDR3 sequence is CAGTGTGVDGYTF. DNA for the CDR3: TGTGCCGGAACCGGGACAGGGGTAGATGGCTACACCTTC.

The chain is built from TRBV5-1 and TRBJ1-4; D may be TRBD1 (6 bases). In germline, CDR1 is SGHRS, CDR2 YFSETQ. The CDR3 loop spans 15 amino acids. V was clipped by 0 bases and J by 5 bases, with 11 bases between them. The CDR3 reads CASSLGGQRNEKLFF. CDR3 sequence (DNA): TGCGCCAGCAGCTTGGGAGGACAGAGAAATGAAAAACTGTTTTTT.

The V call is TRBV6-5, the J call TRBJ1-6; D is unresolved. CDR1 is MNHEY and CDR2 is SVGAGI in the germline V gene. The CDR3 spans 15 residues. Trimming stripped 2 bases from V and 7 bases from J, with 12 bases between. The CDR3 region is CASSYREGGNSPLHF. CDR3 coding DNA: TGTGCCAGCAGTTACAGGGAGGGTGGGAATTCACCCCTCCACTTT.

The rearrangement joins TRBV18 to TRBJ1-2, with 7 bases matching TRBD1. The V gene's germline CDR1 is KGHSH and CDR2 LQKENI. The junction had 6 bases not matched to a gene; V was cut back by 2 bases and J by 3 bases. The CDR3 is made up of 15 amino acids. CDR3 in DNA: TGTGCCAGCTCACCAGAGGGGGCGCAATACTATGGCTACACCTTC. Translation gives CASSPEGAQYYGYTF.

The V and J genes are TRBV3-1 (or the pseudogene TRBV3-2) and TRBJ2-1; D is perhaps TRBD2 (6 bases). This CDR3 comprises 15 residues. CDR1 and CDR2 from the germline V gene are LGHDT and YNNKEL (reference sequence). V was trimmed by 4 bases and J by 5 bases, leaving 15 bases between them. The CDR3 nucleotides read TGTGCCAGCAGCCCAGGCGGGACTTTCGACAATGAGCAGTTCTTC. Residues: CASSPGGTFDNEQFF.

V gene TRBV7-9 combines with J gene TRBJ2-1; 9 bases are a match to TRBD2. This CDR3 spans 16 amino acids. The trim removed 6 bases at V and 4 bases at J, leaving 10 bases unmatched. Germline-derived CDR1 and CDR2 are SEHNR and FQNEAQ (reference sequence). The CDR3 DNA reads TGTGCCAGCAGGCTGAATAGCGGGAGTCCTTACAATGAGCAGTTCTTC. It translates to CASRLNSGSPYNEQFF. Drawing the rest from reference TRBV7-9 and TRBJ2-1, the complete variable domain is DTGVSQNPRHKITKRGQNVTFRCDPISEHNRLYWYRQTLGQGPEFLTYFQNEAQLEKSRLLSDRFSAERPKGSFSTLEIQRTEQGDSAMYLCASRLNSGSPYNEQFFGPGTRLTVL.

The rearrangement joins TRBV18 to TRBJ2-3; 10 bases are shared with TRBD2. Germline V gene data show CDR1 as KGHSH and CDR2 as LQKENI. The V gene end was trimmed by 4 bases and the J gene end by 0 bases; junction bases not matched to a gene: 4. CDR3 length: 16 residues. The DNA of the CDR3 is TGTGCCAGCTCACGACCTAGCGGGGGAAGCACAGATACGCAGTATTTT. This translates into CASSRPSGGSTDTQYF.

The genes are TRBV27 and TRBJ2-5; D is unclear. Germline assignment: CDR1 MNHEY and CDR2 SMNVEV (reference sequence). The V and J ends lost 2 bases and 0 bases respectively, with 4 bases between them. CDR3 length: 13 amino acids. The CDR3 region has the DNA TGTGCCAGCAGTTTAACCGACCAAGAGACCCAGTACTTC. Residues: CASSLTDQETQYF.

The CDR3 sequence is CASSSNRDPLNTEAFF. In DNA, the CDR3 is TGTGCCAGCAGTTCCAACAGAGACCCGTTGAACACTGAAGCTTTCTTT. The genes are TRBV6-2 or TRBV6-3 and TRBJ1-1; D remains unclear. The CDR3 runs to 16 residues. V lost 4 bases, J lost 0 bases, and 15 bases lay in between. The V gene's germline CDR1 is MNHEY and CDR2 SVGEGT.

The CDR3, as DNA: TGTGCCAGCAGAGTAGATCGCGAGCAGTACTTC. Translation gives CASRVDREQYF. This sequence joins TRBV5-4 and TRBJ2-7; D is ambiguous. This CDR3 region has 11 residues. The germline V and J ends were trimmed by 5 bases and 6 bases, with 9 bases remaining between them. CDR1 SGHNT and CDR2 YYREEE come from the germline V gene (reference sequence).

The rearrangement uses TRBV29-1 and TRBJ2-5, with TRBD2 matching over 8 bases. This CDR3 has 13 amino acids. Germline-derived CDR1 and CDR2 are SQVTM and ANQGSEA. V dropped 7 bases and J dropped 2; count of bases not matched to a gene: 6. The CDR3 DNA reads as TGCAGCGCCTGGGGCGGGGGGCAAGAGACCCAGTACTTC. Protein sequence: CSAWGGGQETQYF.